This T cell receptor beta chain was sequenced in a study of blood T cells in healthy people across ages. It was with a sample-barcoded 5' primer and a J-beta primer mix that a second PCR of about 6 to 12 cycles was run. TCRdb re-called the 5' RACE reads through MiXCR, storing one row per CDR3 protein. The sample contains just over 800,000 distinct CDR3 sequences, less than 80% of which appear only once. This clonotype was seen more than once but under ten times. Sample: blood. The receptor was derived from a man between 25 and 39 years old in good health.

In DNA, the CDR3 is TGTGCCAGCAGCGTCCTGGGACAGCGCACAGATACGCAGTATTTT. This encodes CASSVLGQRTDTQYF. This chain connects TRBV9 to TRBJ2-3; 7 nucleotides align to TRBD1. V trimming: 2 bases; J trimming: 1 base; junction bases outside the gene matches: 4. The CDR3 sequence is 15 residues long. CDR1 is SGDLS, CDR2 YYNGEE, per germline.